The sequence of this T cell receptor (beta chain) was determined in a study of blood T cell repertoires in COVID-19. Profiling relied on immunoSEQ multiplex PCR, and the TCRdb table lists in-frame clones only, not all of them. The sample has tens of thousands of clones; around 88% are singletons. The V gene lost 5 bases and the J gene lost 14 bases, with 16 bases spanning the gap. This CDR3 has 13 residues. Germline V CDR1 and CDR2: MNHEY, SVGAGI. This clonotype was obtained from a human donor with active COVID-19. The donor label of this sample is uncertain. Input material: peripheral blood. This rearrangement joins TRBV6-5 to TRBJ1-6; TRBD1 might be the D (5 bases). For the CDR3, the DNA is TGTGCCAGCAGTCCGGGGCGGGAAAGTTCCCTCCACTTT. This encodes CASSPGRESSLHF.